The clone carrying this T cell receptor (beta chain) showed up just a few times. Its antigen is unknown. The data belong to a study of early T cells in non-severe SARS-CoV-2 infection. For the study at large: Sequenced bulk RNA came from whole blood that was unsorted, and chains were unpaired.

Study observations and caveats: Private and CD4 specificities were missed by VDJdb matching, which favored anti-spike CD8 responses.

The TCR library protocol was used to attach unique molecular identifiers. These identifiers were attached to individual cDNA molecules. TCRdb re-called the 5' RACE reads through MiXCR, storing one row per CDR3 protein. The sample consists of around 76,000 distinct CDR3 sequences, approximately 14% of them appearing once. The CDR3 length is 13 residues. V was clipped by 5 bases and J by 6 bases, with 14 bases between them. Germline CDR1 is DFQATT and CDR2 is SNEGSKA (reference sequence). The origin of this receptor is an adult who was a healthcare worker with PCR-confirmed SARS-CoV-2 infection or an uninfected control (not recorded which). Sequenced material: whole blood, taken at baseline. The chain is built from TRBV20-1 and TRBJ2-1, with D uncertain. The CDR3 protein is CSALKTHGNEQFF. CDR3 DNA sequence: TGCAGTGCTTTAAAGACCCATGGCAATGAGCAGTTCTTC.